Listed below are T cell receptor beta chains from one sample, sequenced in a study of cytomegalovirus exposure and HLA in healthy donors. The assay was immunoSEQ multiplex PCR, and TCRdb's table has in-frame clones only and misses some. The profile shows approximately 160,000 clones, around 81% of them singletons. The sample consisted of PBMCs. These TCRs come from a man aged 25 to 40 in good health and CMV-seropositive. CDR3s include the opening cysteine and the closing phenylalanine or tryptophan. A D gene is named only where the DNA matches it firmly. Part of the rows lack a size; the others show once, few, many or a class for expanded clones.

D gene	V gene	clone size	J gene	CDR3 protein	CDR3 DNA
-	TRBV5-1	few	TRBJ1-5	CASSLGLTGNQPQHF	TGCGCCAGCAGCCTCGGGTTAACCGGGAATCAGCCCCAGCATTTT
-	TRBV9	-	TRBJ2-2	CASSASLLAANTGELFF	TGTGCCAGCAGCGCAAGCTTACTAGCCGCGAACACCGGGGAGCTGTTTTTT
-	TRBV4-3	few	TRBJ2-1	CASSQQPGVRYNEQFF	TGCGCCAGCAGCCAACAACCGGGGGTGCGGTACAATGAGCAGTTCTTC
TRBD2	TRBV7-3	few	TRBJ2-3	CASSALPGGRADTQYF	TGTGCCAGCAGCGCCCTGCCGGGGGGTCGGGCAGATACGCAGTATTTT
-	TRBV20-1	-	TRBJ2-7	CSAGAFHEQYF	TGCAGTGCTGGGGCCTTCCACGAGCAGTACTTC
-	TRBV18	-	TRBJ2-7	CASSPGAQTYEQYF	TGTGCCAGCTCACCAGGGGCGCAAACCTACGAGCAGTACTTC
-	TRBV7-9	-	TRBJ1-6	CAEGRTGDFNSPLHF	TGTGCCGAGGGACGGACGGGGGATTTTAATTCACCCCTCCACTTT
-	TRBV2	few	TRBJ1-6	CASSPDRGSSPLHF	TGTGCCAGCAGTCCGGACAGAGGGTCTTCACCCCTCCACTTT
-	TRBV7-2	-	TRBJ2-7	CASSLGPQLEFEQYF	TGTGCCAGCAGCTTAGGACCCCAACTAGAATTCGAGCAGTACTTC
-	TRBV13	-	TRBJ2-5	CASSSGGETQYF	TGTGCCAGCAGTTCGGGTGGAGAGACCCAGTACTTC
-	TRBV19	-	TRBJ1-2	CASSISSYGYTF	TGTGCCAGTAGTATTTCCTCCTATGGCTACACCTTC
-	TRBV11-2	-	TRBJ1-1	CASSLRLEYTEAFF	TGTGCCAGCAGCTTAAGGTTGGAGTACACTGAAGCTTTCTTT
TRBD2	TRBV29-1	-	TRBJ2-1	CSVDSRGGAYNEQFF	TGCAGCGTTGATTCGCGGGGGGGTGCCTACAATGAGCAGTTCTTC
-	TRBV7-6	-	TRBJ2-7	CASSLASSSYEQYF	TGTGCCAGCAGCTTAGCGAGTAGCTCCTACGAGCAGTACTTC
-	TRBV7-2	once	TRBJ2-3	CASSLAGGGSTDTQYF	TGTGCCAGCAGCTTAGCTGGAGGGGGCAGCACAGATACGCAGTATTTT
TRBD1	TRBV7-9	-	TRBJ1-1	CASSSQGGAEAFF	TGTGCCAGCAGCTCGCAGGGGGGCGCTGAAGCTTTCTTT
TRBD2	TRBV5-3	-	TRBJ2-7	CARSLKAGDTYEQYF	TGTGCCAGAAGCTTGAAGGCGGGGGATACCTACGAGCAGTACTTC
-	TRBV7-3	-	TRBJ1-5	CASSIPSGGGWPQHF	TGTGCCAGCAGCATACCTAGCGGCGGGGGATGGCCCCAGCATTTT
TRBD2	TRBV5-1	once	TRBJ2-3	CASSLERGGVADTQYF	TGCGCCAGCAGCTTAGAGCGGGGGGGCGTGGCAGATACGCAGTATTTT
-	TRBV11-2	few	TRBJ2-7	CASSLDRYEQYF	TGTGCCAGCAGCTTAGATCGGTACGAGCAGTACTTC